These 20 T cell receptor beta chains were sequenced from one sample in a study of beta chain features in type 1 diabetes. General observations from the study: Among patients with Type 1 diabetes, TCRB CDR3s were moderately but significantly shorter in every one of the four CD4+ subsets.

For these receptors, no antigen is known. As every portion of the isolated RNA was reverse transcribed, the sequencing read expressed TCRB transcripts. TCRdb's table, derived via immunoSEQ multiplex PCR, lists solely in-frame clones and lacks some. The sample shows some 660,000 clones, over 13% of them seen only once. The sequencing sample was made of naive CD4+ T cells from blood. These receptors were taken from a man aged 18 to 29 with type 1 diabetes.

The chain joins TRBV4-3 to TRBJ1-6; 9 positions agree with TRBD1. Germline V gene sequence: CDR1 LGHNA, CDR2 YSLEER. V gave up 0 bases and J gave up 10 bases; unmatched junction bases: 7. The CDR3 covers 16 residues. The chain's CDR3 is CASSQDEGTGRSPLHF. CDR3 in DNA: TGCGCCAGCAGCCAAGATGAGGGGACAGGGCGATCACCCCTCCACTTT.

The chain couples TRBV14 to TRBJ2-2; the D gene is possibly TRBD1 (5 bases). CDR3 length: 15 residues. Germline loops: CDR1 SGHDN, CDR2 FVKESK. Trimming took 2 bases from V and 4 from J, leaving 11 bases between them. The CDR3 DNA sequence: TGTGCCAGCAGCCAAAAGTGGGGCCTCACCGGGGAGCTGTTTTTT. Its protein product is CASSQKWGLTGELFF.

This clone appeared a few times. CDR3 in amino acids: CASSQAGPTGPLHF. CDR3 DNA sequence: TGTGCCAGCAGCCAAGCCGGACCCACCGGACCCCTCCACTTT. The V gene is TRBV4-2, the J gene TRBJ1-6; D is unresolved. Germline CDR1 and CDR2: LGHNA and YNFKEQ. Trimming cost V 1 base and J 12 bases, with 13 bases left between them. This CDR3 has 14 amino acids.

The chain uses TRBV29-1 and TRBJ2-2; D remains unclear. The V and J ends lost 4 bases and 6 bases respectively, with 9 bases between them. Germline values: CDR1 SQVTM, CDR2 ANQGSEA. The CDR3 covers 12 residues. The CDR3 region has the DNA TGCAGCGTTGTTCGGACCCCCGGGGAGCTGTTTTTT. Translation: CSVVRTPGELFF.

This clone showed up just a few times. The rearrangement links TRBV20-1 to TRBJ2-7; D is perhaps TRBD1 (5 bases). CDR1 is DFQATT and CDR2 is SNEGSKA in the germline V gene (reference sequence). The length of the CDR3 is 11 residues. Trimming shortened V by 5 bases and J by 6 bases, and 11 bases separated the two germline ends. The CDR3 reads CSAGRVFEQYF. CDR3 bases: TGCAGTGCTGGCAGGGTTTTCGAGCAGTACTTC.

Only a few counts were recorded for this clone. V and J are TRBV7-2 and TRBJ1-3; D possibly corresponds to TRBD1 (5 bases). V was pared by 5 bases and J by 0 bases, with 11 bases between. The germline gives CDR1 SGHTA, CDR2 FQGNSA. This CDR3 has 15 residues. CDR3 amino acids: CASSPWGSSGNTIYF. CDR3 DNA sequence: TGTGCCAGCAGCCCATGGGGGTCCTCTGGAAACACCATATATTTT. Variable domain in full (rest from reference TRBV7-2 and TRBJ1-3): GAGVSQSPSNKVTEKGKDVELRCDPISGHTALYWYRQSLGQGLEFLIYFQGNSAPDKSGLPSDRFSAERTGGSVSTLTIQRTQQEDSAVYLCASSPWGSSGNTIYFGEGSWLTVV.

This sequence joins TRBV28 and TRBJ2-3; the D gene is possibly TRBD1 (6 bases). The CDR3 totals 15 residues. V lost 6 bases and J 5 bases, leaving 18 bases between the germline ends. The germline V gene has CDR1 MDHEN and CDR2 SYDVKM. For the CDR3, the DNA is TGTGCCAGCAGAAAAGGACAGTCTCCGGGAGATACGCAGTATTTT. As protein: CASRKGQSPGDTQYF.

The chain has TRBV10-3 and TRBJ2-7; no firm D call. CDR1 and CDR2 from the germline V gene are ENHRY and SYGVKD. Trimming took off 3 bases at V and 0 bases at J, with 3 bases between the two ends. This CDR3 has 12 residues. The CDR3 is CAISDVSYEQYF. The CDR3 coding sequence is TGTGCCATCAGTGATGTCTCCTACGAGCAGTACTTC.

In its sample, this clone was seen a few times. The chain couples TRBV5-4 to TRBJ2-2; D remains ambiguous. Deletions cut 0 bases from V and 1 base from J, with 7 bases between. Germline V gives CDR1 SGHNT, CDR2 YYREEE (reference sequence). The CDR3 runs to 15 residues. CDR3 coding DNA: TGTGCCAGCAGCTTGGGAGGCAGGAACACCGGGGAGCTGTTTTTT. As protein: CASSLGGRNTGELFF.

The sample holds a few counts of this clone. CDR3 DNA sequence: TGCGCCAGCAGCTTGGCTCGTCAGGGGCTCAACATTCAGTACTTC. This codes for CASSLARQGLNIQYF. The J gene is TRBJ2-4, the V gene TRBV5-1, with D perhaps matching TRBD1 (6 bases). The CDR3 totals 15 residues. The ends were cut back, 0 bases at V and 7 bases at J, with 14 bases in the middle. Germline V gene lookup returns CDR1 SGHRS and CDR2 YFSETQ.

The CDR3 DNA is TGTGCCAGCAGCATTTACCGACTTCCGGGACAGGGAACTTGCGAGCAGTACTTC. Amino acid sequence: CASSIYRLPGQGTCEQYF. The chain couples TRBV21-1 to TRBJ2-7; the D call of TRBD1 is as the table states it, not checked on the DNA. TRBV21-1 is a listed pseudogene. CDR3 size: 18 residues.

This sequence joins TRBV20-1 and TRBJ1-1; D remains ambiguous. V lost 6 bases and J 8 bases, leaving 10 bases between the germline ends. In germline, CDR1 is DFQATT, CDR2 SNEGSKA (reference sequence). The CDR3 totals 10 residues. The CDR3 bases are TGCAGTGCCGTACTTGGGGAAGCTTTCTTT. Amino acids: CSAVLGEAFF.

This rearrangement joins TRBV6-5 to TRBJ2-2, with TRBD1 matching over 7 bases. The V and J ends lost 6 bases and 6 bases, in that order; junction bases with no gene match: 10. CDR3 length equals 15 residues. CDR1 is MNHEY and CDR2 is SVGAGI in the germline V gene. CDR3 sequence (DNA): TGTGCCAGCAGCCTGACAGGGTATTTGGCCGGGGAGCTGTTTTTT. Encoded protein: CASSLTGYLAGELFF.

The chain is built from TRBV2 and TRBJ2-3; D tentatively fits TRBD1 or TRBD2 (5 bases each). V lost 3 bases, J lost 7 bases, and 26 bases lay in between. The germline V gene has CDR1 SNHLY and CDR2 FYNNEI. The CDR3 consists of 18 residues. CDR3: CASSDVADSRRGPYTQYF. The CDR3 DNA is TGTGCCAGCAGTGACGTGGCGGACTCACGCCGGGGCCCATATACGCAGTATTTT. Variable domain in full (rest from reference TRBV2 and TRBJ2-3): EPEVTQTPSHQVTQMGQEVILRCVPISNHLYFYWYRQILGQKVEFLVSFYNNEISEKSEIFDDQFSVERPDGSNFTLKIRSTKLEDSAMYFCASSDVADSRRGPYTQYFGPGTRLTVL.

The chain employs TRBV6-5 and TRBJ2-7; TRBD1 aligns across 8 bases. Germline lookup yields CDR1 MNHEY and CDR2 SVGAGI. This CDR3 region has 12 residues. The V gene end was trimmed by 6 bases and the J gene end by 3 bases; junction bases not matched to a gene: 1. This CDR3 is CASRTGVYEQYF. In nucleotides, the CDR3 is TGTGCCAGCAGGACAGGGGTCTACGAGCAGTACTTC.

This clone showed up just a few times. The J gene is TRBJ1-1, the V gene TRBV30; D uncertain. This CDR3 spans 13 amino acids. Germline V lookup: CDR1 GTSNPN, CDR2 SVGIG (reference sequence). V was pared by 0 bases and J by 0 bases, with 5 bases between. CDR3 coding DNA: TGTGCCTGGAGTGTACATATGAACACTGAAGCTTTCTTT. The encoded protein is CAWSVHMNTEAFF.

In DNA form, the CDR3 reads TGTGCCAGCAGCTCCGACAGGATATTTTCCTACGAGCAGTACTTC. Amino acid sequence: CASSSDRIFSYEQYF. The rearrangement joins TRBV7-9 to TRBJ2-7; D is possibly TRBD1 (6 bases). The CDR3 sequence is 15 residues long. CDR1 is SEHNR, CDR2 FQNEAQ, per germline (reference sequence). Deletions cut 4 bases from V and 1 base from J, with 14 bases between.

V usage is TRBV5-1 and J usage is TRBJ2-3, with 12 bases aligning to TRBD2. CDR1 SGHRS and CDR2 YFSETQ come from the germline V gene. This CDR3 spans 14 amino acids. The V segment lost 4 bases and the J segment 5 bases; nucleotides outside the gene matches: 2. CDR3 nucleotides: TGCGCCAGCAGCCCGGGACTAGCGGGAGATACGCAGTATTTT. Encoded protein: CASSPGLAGDTQYF.

The chain combines TRBV7-9 with TRBJ2-3; 12 positions match TRBD1. Germline CDR1 SEHNR, CDR2 FQNEAQ (reference sequence). The CDR3 runs to 16 residues. The trim removed 4 bases at V and 5 bases at J, leaving 7 bases unmatched. The CDR3 protein is CASSSGTGGAGDTQYF. The CDR3 coding sequence is TGTGCCAGCAGCTCGGGGACAGGGGGCGCGGGAGATACGCAGTATTTT.

The chain uses TRBV21-1 and TRBJ1-5; TRBD1 reflects the table's D call only, with no check against the DNA. TRBV21-1 corresponds to a pseudogene. The CDR3 loop spans 16 amino acids. The CDR3 loop reads CASSNSQGEGNQPQHF. The CDR3 bases are TGTGCCAGCAGCAACTCACAGGGTGAAGGCAATCAGCCCCAGCATTTT.